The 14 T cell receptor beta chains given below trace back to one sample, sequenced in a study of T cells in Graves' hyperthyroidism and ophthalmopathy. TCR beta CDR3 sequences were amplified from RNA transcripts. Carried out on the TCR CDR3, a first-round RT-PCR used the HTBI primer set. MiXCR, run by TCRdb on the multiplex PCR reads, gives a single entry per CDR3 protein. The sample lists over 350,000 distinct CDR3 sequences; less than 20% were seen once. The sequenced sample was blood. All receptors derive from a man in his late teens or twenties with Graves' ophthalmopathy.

The CDR3 here is CSVRTGTYEQYF. DNA of the CDR3: TGCAGCGTCAGGACAGGAACCTACGAGCAGTACTTC. This chain joins TRBV29-1 and TRBJ2-7; 7 nucleotides line up with TRBD1. V gave up 6 bases and J gave up 2 bases; unmatched junction bases: 4. CDR1 and CDR2 from the germline V gene are SQVTM and ANQGSEA. The CDR3 spans 12 residues.

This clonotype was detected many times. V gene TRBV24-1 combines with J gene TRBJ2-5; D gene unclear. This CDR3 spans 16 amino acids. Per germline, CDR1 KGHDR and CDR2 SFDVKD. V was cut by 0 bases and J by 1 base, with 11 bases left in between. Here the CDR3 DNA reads TGTGCCACCAGTGATTTGACAAACATGGGCCAAGAGACCCAGTACTTC. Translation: CATSDLTNMGQETQYF.

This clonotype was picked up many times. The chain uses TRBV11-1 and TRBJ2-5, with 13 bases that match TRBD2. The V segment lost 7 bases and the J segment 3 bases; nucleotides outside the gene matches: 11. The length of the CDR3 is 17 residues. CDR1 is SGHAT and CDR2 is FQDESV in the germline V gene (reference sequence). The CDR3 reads CASNPSAGTSGEETQYF. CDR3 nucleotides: TGTGCCAGCAACCCAAGCGCCGGGACTAGCGGGGAAGAGACCCAGTACTTC.

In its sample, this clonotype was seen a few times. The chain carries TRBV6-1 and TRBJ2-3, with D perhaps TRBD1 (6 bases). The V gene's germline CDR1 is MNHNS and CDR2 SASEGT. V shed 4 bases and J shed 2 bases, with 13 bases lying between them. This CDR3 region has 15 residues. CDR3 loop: CASSVTGYYTDTQYF. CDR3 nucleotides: TGTGCCAGCAGTGTCACAGGGTACTACACAGATACGCAGTATTTT.

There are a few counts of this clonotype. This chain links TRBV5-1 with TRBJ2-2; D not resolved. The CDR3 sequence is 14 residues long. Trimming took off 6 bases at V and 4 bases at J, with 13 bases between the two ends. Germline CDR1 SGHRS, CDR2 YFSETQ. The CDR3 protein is CASNTEVPTGELFF. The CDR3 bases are TGCGCCAGCAACACAGAGGTCCCCACCGGGGAGCTGTTTTTT.

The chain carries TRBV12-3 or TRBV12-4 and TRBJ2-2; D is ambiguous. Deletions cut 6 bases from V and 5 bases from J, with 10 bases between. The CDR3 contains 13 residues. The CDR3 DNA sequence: TGTGCCAGCAGCCGCGTTGGGACCGGGGAGCTGTTTTTT. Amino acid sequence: CASSRVGTGELFF.

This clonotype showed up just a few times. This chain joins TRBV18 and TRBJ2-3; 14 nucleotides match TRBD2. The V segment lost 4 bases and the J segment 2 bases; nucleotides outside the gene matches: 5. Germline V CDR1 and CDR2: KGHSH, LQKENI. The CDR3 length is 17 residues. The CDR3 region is CASSLGLAGGHTDTQYF. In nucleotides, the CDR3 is TGTGCCAGCTCACTCGGACTAGCGGGGGGCCACACAGATACGCAGTATTTT.

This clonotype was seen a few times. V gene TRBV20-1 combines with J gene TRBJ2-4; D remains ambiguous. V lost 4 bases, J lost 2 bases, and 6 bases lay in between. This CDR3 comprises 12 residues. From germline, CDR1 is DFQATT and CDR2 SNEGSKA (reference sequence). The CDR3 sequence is CSAKGTKNIQYF. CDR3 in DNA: TGCAGTGCTAAGGGTACCAAAAACATTCAGTACTTC.

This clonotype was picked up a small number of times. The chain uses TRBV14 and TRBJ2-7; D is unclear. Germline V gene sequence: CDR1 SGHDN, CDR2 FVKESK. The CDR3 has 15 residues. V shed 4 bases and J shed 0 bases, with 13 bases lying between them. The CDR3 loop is CASSLGYTDSYEQYF. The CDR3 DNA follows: TGTGCCAGCAGCCTTGGTTACACCGACTCCTACGAGCAGTACTTC.

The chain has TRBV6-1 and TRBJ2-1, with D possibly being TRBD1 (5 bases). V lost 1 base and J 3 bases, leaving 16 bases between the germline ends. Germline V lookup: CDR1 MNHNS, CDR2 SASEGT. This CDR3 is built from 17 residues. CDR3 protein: CASSEEGLSMGYNEQFF. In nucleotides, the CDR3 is TGTGCCAGCAGTGAAGAGGGGCTGAGTATGGGCTACAATGAGCAGTTCTTC.

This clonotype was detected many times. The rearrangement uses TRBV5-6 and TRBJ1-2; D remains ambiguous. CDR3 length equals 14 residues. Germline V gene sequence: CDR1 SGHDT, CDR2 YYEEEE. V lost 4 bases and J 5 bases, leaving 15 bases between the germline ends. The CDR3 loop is CASSPTRGGYGYTF. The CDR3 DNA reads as TGTGCCAGCAGCCCCACGCGAGGAGGGTATGGCTACACCTTC.

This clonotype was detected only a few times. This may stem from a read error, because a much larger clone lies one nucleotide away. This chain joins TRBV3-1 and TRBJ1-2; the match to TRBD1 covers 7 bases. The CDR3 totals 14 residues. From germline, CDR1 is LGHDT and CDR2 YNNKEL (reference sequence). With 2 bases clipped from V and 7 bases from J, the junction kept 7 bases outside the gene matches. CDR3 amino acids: CASSQRGTDAGYTF. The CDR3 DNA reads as TGTGCCAGCAGCCAAAGGGGGACAGATGCTGGCTACACCTTC.

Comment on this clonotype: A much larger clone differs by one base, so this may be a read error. CDR3 sequence reads: CASSFGTSRLAKNIQYF. The CDR3, as DNA: TGTGCCAGCAGTTTCGGTACGAGTAGATTAGCCAAAAACATTCAGTACTTC. V usage is TRBV12-3 or TRBV12-4 and J usage is TRBJ2-4; D remains unclear. The CDR3 sequence is 17 residues long. V lost 3 bases, J lost 0 bases, and 15 bases lay in between.

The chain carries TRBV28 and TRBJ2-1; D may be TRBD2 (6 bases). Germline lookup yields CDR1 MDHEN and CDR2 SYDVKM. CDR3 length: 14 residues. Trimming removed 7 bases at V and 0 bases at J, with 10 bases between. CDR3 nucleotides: TGTGCCAGCAACCGGGGGAGCTCCTACAATGAGCAGTTCTTC. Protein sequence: CASNRGSSYNEQFF.